This T cell receptor beta chain appears in the sequencing data of a study of Ad26.COV2.S vaccination and SARS-CoV-2 variants. Study as a whole: The authors gave Ad26.COV2.S intramuscularly, either once or twice 56 days apart. General observations from the study: It was reported that spike-specific CD8+ and CD4+ T cell responses were substantially broad after vaccination.

This table comes from immunoSEQ multiplex PCR, and its TCRdb copy is limited to in-frame clones, with some not included. This sample has around 350,000 clones, with around 83% found just once. With 0 bases removed from V and 1 base from J, the gap between germline ends came to 10 bases. The CDR3 sequence is 16 residues long. Germline-derived CDR1 and CDR2 are SGHVS and FNYEAQ. Concerning this clone itself: What it binds is unknown.

Treatment noted: about 20 received Ad26.COV2.S at low or high dose, single or two shots; 5 received placebo; per-sample allocation not given. Sampling occurred on day 63 after the first vaccine or placebo injection. A Boston donor was an adult aged 18-55 years. This vaccine is an Ad26 vector that expresses the Wuhan-strain SARS-CoV-2 spike. Sequencing was performed on peripheral blood, taken in a trial of Ad26.COV2.S vaccine versus placebo. This chain links TRBV7-6 with TRBJ2-1; TRBD2 might be the D (6 bases). The TCR comes from a person aged 18 to 65 who received the Ad26.COV2.S COVID-19 vaccine or a placebo. CDR3 nucleotide sequence: TGTGCCAGCAGCTTAGCCCGCGGGATGTCCTACAATGAGCAGTTCTTC. It is translated as CASSLARGMSYNEQFF.